This entry is about one T cell receptor beta chain. Its antigen is unknown. PCR employed 60 Vbeta and 13 Jbeta primers. Sequencing used immunoSEQ multiplex PCR; TCRdb keeps in-frame clones, though not all of them. Counted here are about 150,000 clones, approximately 80% occurring once; the ten biggest clones make up roughly 5.5%. The CDR3 is made up of 15 amino acids. Germline trimming cut 3 bases from V and 2 bases from J; bases unmatched to any gene: 7. The germline V gene encodes CDR1 SGHTA and CDR2 FQGNSA. This specimen comes from a study of cytomegalovirus exposure and HLA in healthy donors. Findings and limits, study-wide: An analysis was carried out at a later point. It showed that HLA-associated TCR beta chains were more clonally expanded than equally common non-associated chains. Researchers reported in a later analysis that a missense DCLRE1C variant was tied to TCR beta V- and J-gene trimming. The likely explanation for a cluster of highly shared sequence variants was sequencing artifact.

This TCR was sampled from a woman in her thirties or forties in good health and CMV-seropositive. What was sequenced was PBMCs. The gene calls are TRBV7-2 and TRBJ2-7, with 7 nucleotides matching TRBD1. In DNA, the CDR3 is TGTGCCAGCAGCTTCTCCGGGACAGCCACCTACGAGCAGTACTTC. Translating gives CASSFSGTATYEQYF.